This T cell receptor (beta chain) was sequenced for a study of blood T cell repertoires in COVID-19. As originally analysed: Nucleated cell number was recorded as an estimate derived from reference gene primer amplification. Libraries were prepared by immunoSEQ multiplex PCR; TCRdb keeps only in-frame clonotypes and omits some of them. For V, J and clone size, that table is used; D and trimming come from the DNA. The sample holds 150,000 to 200,000 clones, roughly 89% seen once. The specimen sequenced was peripheral blood. This TCR came from a woman in her 70s with COVID-19, enrolled during active disease.

The CDR3 spells CASSVGTGRASNEQFF. In DNA form, the CDR3 reads TGTGCCAGCAGCGTAGGAACCGGGAGGGCCTCGAATGAGCAGTTCTTC. The V and J genes are TRBV9 and TRBJ2-1, with 8 bases matching TRBD2. Trimming removed 0 bases from V and 7 bases from J; junction bases left unmatched: 9. The germline V gene encodes CDR1 SGDLS and CDR2 YYNGEE. CDR3 length: 16 residues.